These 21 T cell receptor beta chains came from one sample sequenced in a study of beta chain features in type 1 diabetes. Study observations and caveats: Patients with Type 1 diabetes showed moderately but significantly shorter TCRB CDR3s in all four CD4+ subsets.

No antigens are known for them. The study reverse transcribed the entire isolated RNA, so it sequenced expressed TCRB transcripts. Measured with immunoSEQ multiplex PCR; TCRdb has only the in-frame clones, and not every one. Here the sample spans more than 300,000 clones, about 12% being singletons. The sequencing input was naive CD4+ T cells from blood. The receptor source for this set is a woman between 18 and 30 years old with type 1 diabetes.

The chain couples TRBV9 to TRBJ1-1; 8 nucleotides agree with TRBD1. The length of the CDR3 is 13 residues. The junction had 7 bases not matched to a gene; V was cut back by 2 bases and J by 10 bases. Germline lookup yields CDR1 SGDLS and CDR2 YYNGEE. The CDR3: CASSVGQGLAAFF. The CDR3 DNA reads TGTGCCAGCAGCGTCGGACAGGGATTAGCAGCTTTCTTT.

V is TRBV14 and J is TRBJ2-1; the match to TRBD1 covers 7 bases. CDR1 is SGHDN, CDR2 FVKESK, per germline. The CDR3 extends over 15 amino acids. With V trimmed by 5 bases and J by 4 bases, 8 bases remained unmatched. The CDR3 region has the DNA TGTGCCAGCAGCTCACACCGGGACAGTTACAATGAGCAGTTCTTC. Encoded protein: CASSSHRDSYNEQFF.

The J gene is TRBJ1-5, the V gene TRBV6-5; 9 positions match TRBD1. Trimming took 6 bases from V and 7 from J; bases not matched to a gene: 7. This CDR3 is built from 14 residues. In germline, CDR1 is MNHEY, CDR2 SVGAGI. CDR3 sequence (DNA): TGTGCCAGCAGATTAAGACAGGGGGGACAGCCCCAGCATTTT. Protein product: CASRLRQGGQPQHF.

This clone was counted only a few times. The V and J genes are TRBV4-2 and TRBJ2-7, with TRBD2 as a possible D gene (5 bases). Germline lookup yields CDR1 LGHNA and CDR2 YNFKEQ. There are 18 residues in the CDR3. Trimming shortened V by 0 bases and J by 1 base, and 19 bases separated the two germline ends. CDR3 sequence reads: CASSQEGPYPPGSYEQYF. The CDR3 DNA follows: TGTGCCAGCAGCCAAGAAGGCCCTTACCCACCGGGGTCCTACGAGCAGTACTTC.

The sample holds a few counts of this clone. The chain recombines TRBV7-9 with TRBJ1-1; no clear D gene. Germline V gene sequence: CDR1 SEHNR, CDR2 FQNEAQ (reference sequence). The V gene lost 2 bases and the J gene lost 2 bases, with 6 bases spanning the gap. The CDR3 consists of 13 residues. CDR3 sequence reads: CASSLITNTEAFF. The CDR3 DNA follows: TGTGCCAGCAGCTTAATCACAAACACTGAAGCTTTCTTT.

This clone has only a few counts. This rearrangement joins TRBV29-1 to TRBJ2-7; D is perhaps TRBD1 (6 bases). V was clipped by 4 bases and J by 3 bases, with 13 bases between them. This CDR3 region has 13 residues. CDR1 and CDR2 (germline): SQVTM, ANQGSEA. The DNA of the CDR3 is TGCAGCGTTGGGAAGGACAGAGACTACGAGCAGTACTTC. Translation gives CSVGKDRDYEQYF.

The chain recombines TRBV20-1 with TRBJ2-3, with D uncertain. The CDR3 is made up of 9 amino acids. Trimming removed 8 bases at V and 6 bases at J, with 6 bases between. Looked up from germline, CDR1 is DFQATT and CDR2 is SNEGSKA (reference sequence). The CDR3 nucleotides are TGCAGTTTAGAGGATACGCAGTATTTT. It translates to CSLEDTQYF.

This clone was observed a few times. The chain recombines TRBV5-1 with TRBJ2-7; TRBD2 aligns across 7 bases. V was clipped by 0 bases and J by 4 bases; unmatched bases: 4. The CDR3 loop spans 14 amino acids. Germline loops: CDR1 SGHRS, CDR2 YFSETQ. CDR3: CASSLVAGAYEQYF. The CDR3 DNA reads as TGCGCCAGCAGCTTGGTTGCGGGAGCATACGAGCAGTACTTC.

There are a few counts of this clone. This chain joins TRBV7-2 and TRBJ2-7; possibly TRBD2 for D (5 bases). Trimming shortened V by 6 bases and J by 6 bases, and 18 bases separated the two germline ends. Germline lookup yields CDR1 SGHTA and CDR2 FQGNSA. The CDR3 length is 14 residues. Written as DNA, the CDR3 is TGTGCCAGCAGATTTGAGGGTGTACGGCGCGAGCAGTACTTC. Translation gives CASRFEGVRREQYF.

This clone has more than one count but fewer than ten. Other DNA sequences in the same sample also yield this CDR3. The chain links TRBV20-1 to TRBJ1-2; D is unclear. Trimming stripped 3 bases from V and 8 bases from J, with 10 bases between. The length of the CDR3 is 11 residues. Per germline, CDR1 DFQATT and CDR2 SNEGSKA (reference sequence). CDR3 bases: TGCAGTGCTAGTAGCAGAGGCGGCTACACCTTC. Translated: CSASSRGGYTF.

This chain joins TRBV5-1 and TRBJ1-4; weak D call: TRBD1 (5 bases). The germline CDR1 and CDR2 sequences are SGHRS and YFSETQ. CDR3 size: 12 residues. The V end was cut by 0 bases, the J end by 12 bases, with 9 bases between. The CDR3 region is CASSLEGSELFF. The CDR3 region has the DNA TGCGCCAGCAGCTTGGAGGGGTCGGAACTGTTTTTT. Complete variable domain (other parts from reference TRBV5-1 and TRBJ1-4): KAGVTQTPRYLIKTRGQQVTLSCSPISGHRSVSWYQQTPGQGLQFLFEYFSETQRNKGNFPGRFSGRQFSNSRSEMNVSTLELGDSALYLCASSLEGSELFFGSGTQLSVL.

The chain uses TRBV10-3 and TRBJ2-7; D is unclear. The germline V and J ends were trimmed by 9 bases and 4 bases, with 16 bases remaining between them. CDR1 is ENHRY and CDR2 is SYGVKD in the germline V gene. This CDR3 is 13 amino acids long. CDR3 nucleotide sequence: TGTGCCATAGCCACTCGCCCCGAATACGAGCAGTACTTC. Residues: CAIATRPEYEQYF.

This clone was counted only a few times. The CDR3 DNA is TGTGCCAGCAGCTTGGACAGCCAAGAGACCCAGTACTTC. It translates to CASSLDSQETQYF. The chain carries TRBV7-7 and TRBJ2-5; D may be TRBD1 (6 bases). Looked up from germline, CDR1 is SSHAT and CDR2 is FNYEAQ (reference sequence). The CDR3 has 13 residues. The V end was cut by 3 bases, the J end by 1 base, with 6 bases between.

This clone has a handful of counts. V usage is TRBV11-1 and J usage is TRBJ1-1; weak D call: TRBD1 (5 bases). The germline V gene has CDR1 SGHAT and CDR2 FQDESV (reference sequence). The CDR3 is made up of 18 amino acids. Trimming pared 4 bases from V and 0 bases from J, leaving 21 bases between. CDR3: CASSSEGGGGTVNTEAFF. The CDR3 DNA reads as TGTGCCAGCAGCTCCGAAGGTGGTGGCGGGACCGTGAACACTGAAGCTTTCTTT. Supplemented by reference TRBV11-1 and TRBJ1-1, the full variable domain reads EAEVAQSPRYKITEKSQAVAFWCDPISGHATLYWYRQILGQGPELLVQFQDESVVDDSQLPKDRFSAERLKGVDSTLKIQPAELGDSAMYLCASSSEGGGGTVNTEAFFGQGTRLTVV.

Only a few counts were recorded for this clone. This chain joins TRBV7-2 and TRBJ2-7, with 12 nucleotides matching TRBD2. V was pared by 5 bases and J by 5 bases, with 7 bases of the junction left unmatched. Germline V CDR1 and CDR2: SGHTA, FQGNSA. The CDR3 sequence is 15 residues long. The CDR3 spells CASSATSGRSDEQYF. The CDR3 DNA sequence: TGTGCCAGCAGCGCAACTAGCGGGAGGTCTGACGAGCAGTACTTC.

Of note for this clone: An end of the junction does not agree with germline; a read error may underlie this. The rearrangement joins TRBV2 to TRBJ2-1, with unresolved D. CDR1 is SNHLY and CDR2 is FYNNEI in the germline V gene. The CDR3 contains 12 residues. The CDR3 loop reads CASSERRISGLF. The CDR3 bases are TGTGCCAGCAGTGAAAGACGGATCAGTGGGCTCTTC.

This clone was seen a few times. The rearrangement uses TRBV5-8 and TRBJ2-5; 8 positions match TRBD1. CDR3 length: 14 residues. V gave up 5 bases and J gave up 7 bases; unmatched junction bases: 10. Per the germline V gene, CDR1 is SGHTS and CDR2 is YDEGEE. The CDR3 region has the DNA TGTGCCAGCAGACCGCGACAGGGGTCAGGGACCCAGTACTTC. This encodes CASRPRQGSGTQYF.

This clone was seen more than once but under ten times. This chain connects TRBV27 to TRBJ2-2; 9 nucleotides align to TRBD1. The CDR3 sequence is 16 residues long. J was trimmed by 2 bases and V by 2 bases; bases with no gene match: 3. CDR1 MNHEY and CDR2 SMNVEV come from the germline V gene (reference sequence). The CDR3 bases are TGTGCCAGCAGTTTAAGGACAGGGGCTAACACCGGGGAGCTGTTTTTT. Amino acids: CASSLRTGANTGELFF.

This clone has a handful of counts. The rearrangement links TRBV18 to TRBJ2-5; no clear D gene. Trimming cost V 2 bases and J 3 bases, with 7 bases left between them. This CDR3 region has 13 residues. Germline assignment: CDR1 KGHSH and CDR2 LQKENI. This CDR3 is CASSPYTEETQYF. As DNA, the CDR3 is TGTGCCAGCTCACCATATACAGAAGAGACCCAGTACTTC.

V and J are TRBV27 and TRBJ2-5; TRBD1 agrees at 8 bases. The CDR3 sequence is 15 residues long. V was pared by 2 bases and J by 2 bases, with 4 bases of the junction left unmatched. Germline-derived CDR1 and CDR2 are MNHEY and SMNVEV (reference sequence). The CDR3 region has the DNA TGTGCCAGCAGTTTACAGGGGGCCGGGCAAGAGACCCAGTACTTC. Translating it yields CASSLQGAGQETQYF.

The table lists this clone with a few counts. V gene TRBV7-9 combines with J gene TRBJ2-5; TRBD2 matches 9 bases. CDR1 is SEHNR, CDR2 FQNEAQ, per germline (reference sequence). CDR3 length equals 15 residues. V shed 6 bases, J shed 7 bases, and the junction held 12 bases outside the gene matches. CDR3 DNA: TGTGCCAGCAGACCCACTAGCGGGCCTAGGTCGACCCAGTACTTC. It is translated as CASRPTSGPRSTQYF.